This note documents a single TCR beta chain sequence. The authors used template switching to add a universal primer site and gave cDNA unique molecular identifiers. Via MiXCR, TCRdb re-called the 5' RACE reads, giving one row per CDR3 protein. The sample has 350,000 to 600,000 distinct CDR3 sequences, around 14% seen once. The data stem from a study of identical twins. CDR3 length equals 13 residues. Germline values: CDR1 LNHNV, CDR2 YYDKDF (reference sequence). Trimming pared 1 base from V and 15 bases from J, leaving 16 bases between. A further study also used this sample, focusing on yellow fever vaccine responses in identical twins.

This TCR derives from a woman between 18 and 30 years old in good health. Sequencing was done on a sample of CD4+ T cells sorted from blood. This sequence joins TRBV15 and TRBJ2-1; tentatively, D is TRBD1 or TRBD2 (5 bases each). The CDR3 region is CATSRVPGPPRFF. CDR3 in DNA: TGTGCCACCAGCAGAGTACCGGGACCACCTCGGTTCTTC. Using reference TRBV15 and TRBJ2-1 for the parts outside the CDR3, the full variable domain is DAMVIQNPRYQVTQFGKPVTLSCSQTLNHNVMYWYQQKSSQAPKLLFHYYDKDFNNEADTPDNFQSRRPNTSFCFLDIRSPGLGDTAMYLCATSRVPGPPRFFGPGTRLTVL.